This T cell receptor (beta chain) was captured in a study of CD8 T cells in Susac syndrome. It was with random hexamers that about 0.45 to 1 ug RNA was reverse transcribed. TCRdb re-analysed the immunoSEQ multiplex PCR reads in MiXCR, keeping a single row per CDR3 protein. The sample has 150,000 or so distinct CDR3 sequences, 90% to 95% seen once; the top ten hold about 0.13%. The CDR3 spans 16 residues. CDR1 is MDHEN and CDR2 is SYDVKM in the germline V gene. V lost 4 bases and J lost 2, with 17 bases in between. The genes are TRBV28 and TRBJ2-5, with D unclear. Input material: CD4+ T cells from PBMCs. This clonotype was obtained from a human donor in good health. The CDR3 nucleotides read TGTGCCAGCAGTTCTATCTGGGGTGGGAAACAAGAGACCCAGTACTTC. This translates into CASSSIWGGKQETQYF.